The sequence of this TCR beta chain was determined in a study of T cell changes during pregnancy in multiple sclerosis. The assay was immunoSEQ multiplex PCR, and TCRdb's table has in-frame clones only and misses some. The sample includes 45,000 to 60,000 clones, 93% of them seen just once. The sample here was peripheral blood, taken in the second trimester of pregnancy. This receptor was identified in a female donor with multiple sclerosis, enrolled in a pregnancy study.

CDR3 amino acids: CASHRGNDQPQHF. The CDR3 region has the DNA TGTGCCAGCCACCGGGGGAACGATCAGCCCCAGCATTTT. The chain couples TRBV19 to TRBJ1-5, with D perhaps TRBD1 (5 bases). This CDR3 is 13 amino acids long. Germline V CDR1 and CDR2: LNHDA, SQIVND (reference sequence). Trimming removed 9 bases at V and 5 bases at J, with 14 bases between.